The 10 T cell receptor beta chains below come from one sample, sequenced in a study of blood T cell repertoires in COVID-19. The assay was immunoSEQ multiplex PCR, and TCRdb's table has in-frame clones only and misses some. Of around 100,000 clones listed, more than 80% are singletons. Sequencing was carried out using peripheral blood. Receptors originate from a human donor in a cohort sampled during active COVID-19.

This chain joins TRBV9 and TRBJ2-1, with TRBD2 matching over 7 bases. Unmatched junction bases numbered 8, after V lost 1 base and J lost 4 bases. The CDR3 is made up of 16 amino acids. Germline-derived CDR1 and CDR2 are SGDLS and YYNGEE. The CDR3 region is CASSVISASGYNEQFF. The CDR3 region has the DNA TGTGCCAGCAGCGTAATATCGGCTAGCGGTTACAATGAGCAGTTCTTC.

The V call is TRBV4-2, the J call TRBJ1-5; D remains unclear. CDR3 length: 14 residues. Germline CDR1 reads LGHNA; CDR2 reads YNFKEQ. The germline V and J ends were trimmed by 0 bases and 16 bases, with 19 bases remaining between them. CDR3 residues: CASSQELRGSPGHF. Here the CDR3 DNA reads TGTGCCAGCAGCCAAGAATTACGCGGCAGTCCTGGTCATTTT.

The chain uses TRBV11-2 and TRBJ2-7; D not resolved. Germline V lookup: CDR1 SGHAT, CDR2 FQNNGV. The V and J ends lost 2 bases and 6 bases respectively, with 11 bases between them. The CDR3 is made up of 13 amino acids. This CDR3 reads CASSLSDRGEQYF. The CDR3 nucleotides read TGTGCCAGCAGCTTATCAGACCGAGGCGAGCAGTACTTC.

This chain uses TRBV5-4 with TRBJ2-5; D gene ambiguous. Germline-derived CDR1 and CDR2 are SGHNT and YYREEE (reference sequence). V lost 4 bases to trimming and J lost 4 bases, with 11 bases between them. The CDR3 spans 13 residues. In nucleotides, the CDR3 is TGTGCCAGCAGCCATGCTGCAGGAGAGACCCAGTACTTC. It specifies CASSHAAGETQYF.

V gene TRBV12-5 combines with J gene TRBJ2-1, with D possibly being TRBD1 (6 bases). The V and J ends lost 1 base and 6 bases respectively, with 7 bases between them. The length of the CDR3 is 13 residues. Germline loops: CDR1 LGHNT, CDR2 FRNRAP. CDR3 in amino acids: CASGLARGNEQFF. The CDR3 nucleotides are TGTGCTAGTGGTTTGGCCAGGGGCAATGAGCAGTTCTTC.

The chain couples TRBV7-9 to TRBJ1-6, with TRBD1 identical over 7 bases. Looked up from germline, CDR1 is SEHNR and CDR2 is FQNEAQ (reference sequence). V lost 5 bases to trimming and J lost 9 bases; unmatched junction nucleotides: 10. CDR3 length equals 15 residues. Here the CDR3 reads CASSPQTGSSSPLHF. The CDR3, as DNA: TGTGCCAGCAGCCCTCAGACAGGGAGTTCTTCACCCCTCCACTTT.

The chain uses TRBV7-9 and TRBJ2-1; 10 nucleotides align to TRBD1. V shed 6 bases and J 6 bases; nucleotides not matched to a gene: 8. The CDR3 consists of 15 residues. The germline V gene has CDR1 SEHNR and CDR2 FQNEAQ (reference sequence). CDR3 region: CASRAGTGVFNEQFF. As DNA, the CDR3 is TGTGCCAGCAGAGCAGGGACAGGGGTTTTCAATGAGCAGTTCTTC.

The CDR3 region is CASRESGGASSEQFF. For the CDR3, the DNA is TGCGCCAGCAGAGAAAGCGGGGGGGCCTCCAGTGAGCAGTTCTTC. V is TRBV5-1 and J is TRBJ2-1; TRBD2 matches 10 bases. This CDR3 region has 15 residues. V trimming: 5 bases; J trimming: 9 bases; junction bases outside the gene matches: 11. Germline V gene sequence: CDR1 SGHRS, CDR2 YFSETQ.

V is TRBV5-4 and J is TRBJ2-2; tentatively, D is TRBD2 (6 bases). Trimming took 5 bases from V and 0 from J, leaving 17 bases between them. CDR1 and CDR2 from the germline V gene are SGHNT and YYREEE (reference sequence). The CDR3 is made up of 17 amino acids. The CDR3 here is CASSRPDGGSNTGELFF. The CDR3 DNA reads TGTGCCAGCAGTCGCCCCGATGGGGGGTCGAACACCGGGGAGCTGTTTTTT.

Worth noting for this clone: At one end the junction does not follow the germline gene, possibly because of a read error. The CDR3 spells CSAMTDTQYF. CDR3 in DNA: TGCAGTGCTATGACAGATACGCAATATTTT. This chain links TRBV20-1 with TRBJ2-3, with D possibly being TRBD1 (5 bases). Germline values: CDR1 DFQATT, CDR2 SNEGSKA (reference sequence). The CDR3 covers 10 residues.